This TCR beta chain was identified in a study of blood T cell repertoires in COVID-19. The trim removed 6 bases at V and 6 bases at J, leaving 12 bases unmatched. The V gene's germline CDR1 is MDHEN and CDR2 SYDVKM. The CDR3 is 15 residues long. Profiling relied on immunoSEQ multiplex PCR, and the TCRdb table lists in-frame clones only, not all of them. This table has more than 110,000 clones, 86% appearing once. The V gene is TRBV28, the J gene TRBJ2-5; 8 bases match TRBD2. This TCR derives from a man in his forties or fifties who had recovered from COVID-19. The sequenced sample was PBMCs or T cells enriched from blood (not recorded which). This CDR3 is CASSPSGYRGQTQYF. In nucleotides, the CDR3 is TGTGCCAGCAGCCCTAGCGGGTATCGCGGCCAGACCCAGTACTTC.